This paragraph reports one TCR beta chain. This clonotype was detected ten times or more. It lacks a known antigen. There are no base qualities to consult, and no much larger clone falls within one base. This sample is drawn from a study of read filtering for tumor transcriptome and immune sequencing (TCRdb year 2020). In terms of the full investigation: The cohort had around 16 male and more than 11 female patients with a mean age of about 70 years, ranging from about 47 to 90. After DNase treatment, whole-transcriptome libraries were prepared using the TruSeq RNA Access Library Prep Kit. By revised international staging, eight or nine patients were R-ISS I, about 17 were R-ISS II and roughly 7 were R-ISS III. A main aim was a read-filtering strategy for immune repertoire data, specifically whether clonotypes supported by a single read should be removed. TCR-region mapped reads per sample ranged from about 4.05 to 10.27 million with IR-seq versus only roughly 75 to 1273 with RNA-seq. TCR repertoires obtained by targeted immune repertoire sequencing and by bulk whole-transcriptome sequencing performed on the same bone marrow samples were compared. Broad study findings and their caveats: Clonotypes were captured by IR-seq at much higher depth and more reliably than by RNA-seq, and smaller IR-seq throughput was sufficient for identification of most shared clonotypes. Single-read clonotypes made up roughly 82% of clonotypes but only 3.5% to 4% of total reads in IR-seq, compared with 65% to 75% of clonotypes and 44.6% of reads in RNA-seq. The sorted CD138-negative fraction was a mixed bone marrow immune population, not purified T cells. When single-read clonotypes were removed, the proportions of shared clonotypes in IR-seq and RNA-seq correlated more strongly.

Every patient had bone marrow sampled at the time of active disease. Ficoll-Hypaque density gradient centrifugation was used to isolate the bone marrow mononuclear cells. Myeloma plasma cells were removed and CD138-negative cells were collected by negative selection after labeling with CD138 magnetic microbeads on a MACS separator. Flow cytometry on an Attune NxT with CD138 antibodies was used to check the purity of the isolated cells. Total RNA was extracted with TRIzol reagent and quantified with a NanoDrop spectrophotometer. Paired RNA-seq and IR-seq were performed on the CD138-negative bone marrow sample of each patient. According to the germline V gene (reference sequence), CDR1 reads DFQATT and CDR2 reads SNEGSKA. Counted from cysteine to phenylalanine, this CDR3 has 11 amino acids. CDR3 DNA is the only sequence kept; it has 33 bases, read in frame from the first base. V lost 3 bases and J lost 8 bases; the stretch between them is 8 bases long.

TCR libraries were built from roughly 370 ng RNA with the Immunoverse kit, using molecular barcoded adaptors covering alpha/delta and beta/gamma chains. The same RNA used for transcriptome sequencing was used for TCR library preparation. An Illumina HiSeq 4000 with 2 x 150 cycles was used to sequence the TCR libraries. The paper's data handling went like this. TCR reads were aligned to human V, D, J and C references and assembled into CDR3 clonotypes with MiXCR, including quality filtering and error correction. Clonotype counts and gene usage diversity were analyzed with the tcR package in R. For inspection of raw mapping reads, RNA-seq reads were mapped by STAR aligner version 2.5.3a onto GRCh37 of the human genome. To test how sequencing depth affected the clonotypes detected, IR-seq fastq files were randomly downsampled with Seqtk 1.3. TCRdb reprocessing: public reads trimmed at Q25 with fastp, clones called with MiXCR, in-frame beta chains kept. All rows with the same CDR3 protein become a single entry with the most common DNA and genes. TCRdb, not the original authors, processed these V and J calls. The sample data list around 40,000 distinct CDR3 sequences, and about 13% of these were observed just once. Jointly, the top ten make up less than 35% of the sample.

The sample taken for sequencing was a population of CD138-negative cells sorted from bone marrow. In light of the paper, this sample's cell subset or site label describes: bone marrow mononuclear cells depleted of CD138+ plasma/myeloma cells by negative magnetic selection. The sequence links TRBV20-1 to TRBJ2-1; the D gene identity is not certain. The clonotype comes from a donor at least 40 years old with multiple myeloma. The CDR3: CSASWAHEQFF. The DNA sequence follows: TGCAGTGCTAGTTGGGCGCATGAGCAGTTCTTC.